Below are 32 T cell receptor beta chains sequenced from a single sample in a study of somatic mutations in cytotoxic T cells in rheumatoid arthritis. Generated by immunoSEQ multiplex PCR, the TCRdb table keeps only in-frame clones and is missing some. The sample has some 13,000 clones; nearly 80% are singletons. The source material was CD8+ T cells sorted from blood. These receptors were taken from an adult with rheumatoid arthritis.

The CDR3 loop reads CASSPSTSGSSTQYF. CDR3 in DNA: TGTGCCAGCAGCCCGTCCACTAGCGGGAGTAGTACGCAGTATTTT. This chain uses TRBV9 with TRBJ2-3; 11 positions agree with TRBD2. J was trimmed by 8 bases and V by 4 bases; bases with no gene match: 9. Germline values: CDR1 SGDLS, CDR2 YYNGEE. The CDR3 runs to 15 residues.

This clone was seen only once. The CDR3 sequence is CASTPLDHNEQFF. The CDR3, as DNA: TGTGCCAGCACTCCCCTGGACCACAATGAGCAGTTCTTC. This chain uses TRBV27 with TRBJ2-1; no clear D. Trimming cost V 7 bases and J 5 bases, with 12 bases left between them. The germline CDR1 and CDR2 sequences are MNHEY and SMNVEV (reference sequence). This CDR3 contains 13 residues.

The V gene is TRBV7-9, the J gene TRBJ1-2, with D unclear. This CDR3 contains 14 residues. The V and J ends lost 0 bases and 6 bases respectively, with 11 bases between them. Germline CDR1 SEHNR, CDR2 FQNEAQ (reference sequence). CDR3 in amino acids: CASSLANGRNGYTF. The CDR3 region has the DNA TGTGCCAGCAGCTTAGCGAACGGCCGCAATGGCTACACCTTC.

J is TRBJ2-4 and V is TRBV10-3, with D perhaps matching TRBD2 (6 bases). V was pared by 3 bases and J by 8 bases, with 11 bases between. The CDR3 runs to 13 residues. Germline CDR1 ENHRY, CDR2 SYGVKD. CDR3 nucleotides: TGTGCCATCAGTGAAAAATGGGGGGACATTCAGTACTTC. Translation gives CAISEKWGDIQYF.

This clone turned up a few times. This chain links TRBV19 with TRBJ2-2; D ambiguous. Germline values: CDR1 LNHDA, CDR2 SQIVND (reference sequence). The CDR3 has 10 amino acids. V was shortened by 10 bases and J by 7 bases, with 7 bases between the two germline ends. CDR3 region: CATSHGELFF. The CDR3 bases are TGTGCCACTTCACACGGGGAGCTGTTTTTT.

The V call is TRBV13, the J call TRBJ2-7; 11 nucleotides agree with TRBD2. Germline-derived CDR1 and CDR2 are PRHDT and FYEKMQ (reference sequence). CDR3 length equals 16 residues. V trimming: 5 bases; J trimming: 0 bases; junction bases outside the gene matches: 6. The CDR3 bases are TGTGCCAGCAGCGTACTTACTAGCGGGAGCTCCTACGAGCAGTACTTC. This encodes CASSVLTSGSSYEQYF.

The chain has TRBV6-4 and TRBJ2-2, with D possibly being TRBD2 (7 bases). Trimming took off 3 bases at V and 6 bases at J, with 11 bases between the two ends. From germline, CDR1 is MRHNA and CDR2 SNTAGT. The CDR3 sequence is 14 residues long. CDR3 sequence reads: CASSEGGEAGELFF. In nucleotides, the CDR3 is TGTGCCAGCAGTGAAGGGGGGGAAGCCGGGGAGCTGTTTTTT.

CDR3 in amino acids: CASSPGQERNYGYTF. CDR3 nucleotides: TGTGCCAGCTCACCGGGGCAAGAGCGTAACTATGGCTACACCTTC. The chain uses TRBV18 and TRBJ1-2; possible D gene TRBD1, 5 bases. The CDR3 runs 15 residues. Trimming shortened V by 3 bases and J by 1 base, and 12 bases separated the two germline ends. Germline CDR1 reads KGHSH; CDR2 reads LQKENI.

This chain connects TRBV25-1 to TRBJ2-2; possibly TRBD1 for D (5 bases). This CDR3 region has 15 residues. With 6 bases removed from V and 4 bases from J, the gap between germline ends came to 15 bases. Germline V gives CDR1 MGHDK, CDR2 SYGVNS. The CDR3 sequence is CASSPSGASTGELFF. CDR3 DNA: TGTGCCAGCAGCCCGAGTGGGGCATCCACCGGGGAGCTGTTTTTT.

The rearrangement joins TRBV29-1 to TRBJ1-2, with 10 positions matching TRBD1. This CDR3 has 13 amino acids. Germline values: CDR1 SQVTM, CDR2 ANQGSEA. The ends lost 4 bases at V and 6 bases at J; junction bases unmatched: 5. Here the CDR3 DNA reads TGCAGCGTTGGGGACAGGGGAGGAAATGGCTACACCTTC. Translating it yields CSVGDRGGNGYTF.

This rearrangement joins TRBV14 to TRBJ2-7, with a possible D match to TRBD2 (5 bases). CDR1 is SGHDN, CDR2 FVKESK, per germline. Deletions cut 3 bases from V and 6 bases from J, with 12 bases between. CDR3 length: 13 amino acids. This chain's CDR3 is CASSHAGFSEQYF. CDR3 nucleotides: TGTGCCAGCAGCCACGCGGGTTTTAGCGAGCAGTACTTC.

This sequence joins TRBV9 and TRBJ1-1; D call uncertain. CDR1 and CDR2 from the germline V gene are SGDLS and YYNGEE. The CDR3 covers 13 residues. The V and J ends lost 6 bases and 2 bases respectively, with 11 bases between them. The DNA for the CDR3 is TGTGCCAGCAATTTAGGCGCCAACACTGAAGCTTTCTTT. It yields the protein CASNLGANTEAFF.

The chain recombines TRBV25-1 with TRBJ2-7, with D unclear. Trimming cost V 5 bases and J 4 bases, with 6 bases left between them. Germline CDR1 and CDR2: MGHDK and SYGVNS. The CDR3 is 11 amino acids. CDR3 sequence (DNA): TGTGCCAGCAGTCACAGTTACGAGCAGTACTTC. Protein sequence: CASSHSYEQYF.

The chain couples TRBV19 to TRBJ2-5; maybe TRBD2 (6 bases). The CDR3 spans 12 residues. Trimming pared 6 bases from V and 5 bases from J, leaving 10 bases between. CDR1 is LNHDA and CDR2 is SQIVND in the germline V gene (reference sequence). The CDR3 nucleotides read TGTGCCAGTAGAGGCGGGGTGGAGACCCAGTACTTC. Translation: CASRGGVETQYF.

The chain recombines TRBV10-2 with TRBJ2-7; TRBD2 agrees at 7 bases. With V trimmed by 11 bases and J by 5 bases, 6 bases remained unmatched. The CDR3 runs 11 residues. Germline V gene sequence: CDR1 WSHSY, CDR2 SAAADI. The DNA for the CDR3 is TGCGCCGCGGGGAGGGGCGACGAGCAGTACTTC. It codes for CAAGRGDEQYF.

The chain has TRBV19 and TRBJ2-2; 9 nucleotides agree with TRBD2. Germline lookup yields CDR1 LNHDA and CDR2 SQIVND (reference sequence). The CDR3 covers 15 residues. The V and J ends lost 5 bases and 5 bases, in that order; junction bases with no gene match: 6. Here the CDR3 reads CASSPYLAGTGELFF. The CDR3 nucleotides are TGTGCCAGTAGTCCTTACCTAGCGGGAACCGGGGAGCTGTTTTTT.

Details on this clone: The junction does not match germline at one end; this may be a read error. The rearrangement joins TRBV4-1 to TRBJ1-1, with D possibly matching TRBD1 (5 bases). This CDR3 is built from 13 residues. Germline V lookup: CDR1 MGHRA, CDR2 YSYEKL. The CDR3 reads CASSGWGNPEAFF. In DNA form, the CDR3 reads TGCGCCAGCAGCGGGTGGGGGAACCCTGAAGCTTTCTTT.

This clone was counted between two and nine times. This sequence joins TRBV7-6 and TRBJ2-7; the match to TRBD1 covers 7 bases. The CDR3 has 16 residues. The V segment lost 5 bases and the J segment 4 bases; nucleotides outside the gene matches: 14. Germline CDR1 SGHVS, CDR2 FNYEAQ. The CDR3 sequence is CASSPSLQTGEYEQYF. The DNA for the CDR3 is TGTGCCAGCAGCCCCTCACTCCAAACAGGGGAATACGAGCAGTACTTC.

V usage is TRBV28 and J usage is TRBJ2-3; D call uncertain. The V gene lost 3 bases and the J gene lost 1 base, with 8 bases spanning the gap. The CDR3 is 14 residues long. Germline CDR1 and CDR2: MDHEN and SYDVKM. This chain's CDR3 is CASSFVAGTDTQYF. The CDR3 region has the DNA TGTGCCAGCAGTTTCGTTGCCGGCACAGATACGCAGTATTTT.

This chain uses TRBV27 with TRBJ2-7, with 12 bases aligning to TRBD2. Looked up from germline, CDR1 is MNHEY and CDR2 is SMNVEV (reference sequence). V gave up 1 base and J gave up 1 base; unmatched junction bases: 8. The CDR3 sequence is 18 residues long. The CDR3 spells CASSLLPRTSGKSYEQYF. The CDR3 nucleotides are TGTGCCAGCAGTTTATTGCCCCGGACTAGCGGGAAATCCTACGAGCAGTACTTC.

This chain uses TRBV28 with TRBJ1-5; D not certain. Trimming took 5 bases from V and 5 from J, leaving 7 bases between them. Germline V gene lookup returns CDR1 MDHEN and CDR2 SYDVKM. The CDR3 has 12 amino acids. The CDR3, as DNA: TGTGCCAGCAGTAGCCTTTATCAGCCCCAGCATTTT. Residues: CASSSLYQPQHF.

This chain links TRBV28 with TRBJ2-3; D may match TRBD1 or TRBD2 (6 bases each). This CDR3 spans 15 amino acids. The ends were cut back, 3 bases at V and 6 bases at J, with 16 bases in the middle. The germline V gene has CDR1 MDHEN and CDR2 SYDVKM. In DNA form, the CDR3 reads TGTGCCAGCAGTTTCCGGGGGCTAGCCGCCGATACGCAGTATTTT. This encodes CASSFRGLAADTQYF.

The CDR3: CSAGTGNYGYTF. The CDR3 DNA follows: TGCAGCGCCGGGACAGGCAACTATGGCTACACCTTC. V and J are TRBV29-1 and TRBJ1-2, with 8 nucleotides matching TRBD1. The germline V gene has CDR1 SQVTM and CDR2 ANQGSEA. The CDR3 has 12 amino acids. V trimming: 7 bases; J trimming: 2 bases; junction bases outside the gene matches: 3.

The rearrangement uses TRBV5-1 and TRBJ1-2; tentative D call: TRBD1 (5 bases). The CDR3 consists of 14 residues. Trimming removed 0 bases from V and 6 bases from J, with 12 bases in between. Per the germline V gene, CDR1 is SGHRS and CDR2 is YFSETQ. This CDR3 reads CASSLVGAADGYTF. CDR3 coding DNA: TGCGCCAGCAGCTTGGTTGGGGCGGCTGATGGCTACACCTTC.

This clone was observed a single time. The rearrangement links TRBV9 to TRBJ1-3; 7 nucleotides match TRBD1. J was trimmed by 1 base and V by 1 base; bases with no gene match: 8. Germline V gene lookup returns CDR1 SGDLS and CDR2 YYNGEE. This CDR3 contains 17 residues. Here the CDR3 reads CASSVFATGASGNTIYF. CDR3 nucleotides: TGTGCCAGCAGCGTATTCGCCACAGGGGCGTCTGGAAACACCATATATTTT.

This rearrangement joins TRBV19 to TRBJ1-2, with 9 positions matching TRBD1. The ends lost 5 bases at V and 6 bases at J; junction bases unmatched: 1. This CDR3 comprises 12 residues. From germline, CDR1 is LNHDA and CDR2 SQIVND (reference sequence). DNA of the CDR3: TGTGCCAGTAGTGGACAGGGGAATGGCTACACCTTC. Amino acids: CASSGQGNGYTF.

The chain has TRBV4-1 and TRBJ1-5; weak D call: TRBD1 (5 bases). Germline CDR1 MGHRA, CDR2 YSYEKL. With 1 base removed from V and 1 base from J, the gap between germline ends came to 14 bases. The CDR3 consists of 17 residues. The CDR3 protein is CASSQVGVGSSNQPQHF. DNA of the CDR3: TGCGCCAGCAGCCAAGTAGGGGTAGGGTCGAGCAATCAGCCCCAGCATTTT.

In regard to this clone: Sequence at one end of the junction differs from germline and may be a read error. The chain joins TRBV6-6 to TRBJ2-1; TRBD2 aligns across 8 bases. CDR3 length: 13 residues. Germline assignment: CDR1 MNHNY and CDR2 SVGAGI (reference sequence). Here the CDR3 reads CASSYPGLEGVLF. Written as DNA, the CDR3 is TGTGCCAGCAGTTACCCGGGACTAGAGGGGGTTCTCTTC.

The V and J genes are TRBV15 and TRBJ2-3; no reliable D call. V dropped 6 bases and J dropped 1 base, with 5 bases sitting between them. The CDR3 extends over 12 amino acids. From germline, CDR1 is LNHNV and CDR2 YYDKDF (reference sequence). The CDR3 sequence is CATSGGTDTQYF. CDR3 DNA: TGTGCCACCAGTGGCGGCACAGATACGCAGTATTTT.

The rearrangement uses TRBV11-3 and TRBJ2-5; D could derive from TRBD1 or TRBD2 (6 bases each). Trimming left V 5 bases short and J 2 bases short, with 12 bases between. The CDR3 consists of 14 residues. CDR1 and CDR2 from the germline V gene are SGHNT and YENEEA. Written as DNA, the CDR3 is TGTGCCAGCAGCGGAGGGGGAGGACAAGAGACCCAGTACTTC. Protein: CASSGGGGQETQYF. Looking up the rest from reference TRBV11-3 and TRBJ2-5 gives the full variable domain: EAGVVQSPRYKIIEKKQPVAFWCNPISGHNTLYWYLQNLGQGPELLIRYENEEAVDDSQLPKDRFSAERLKGVDSTLKIQPAELGDSAVYLCASSGGGGQETQYFGPGTRLLVL.

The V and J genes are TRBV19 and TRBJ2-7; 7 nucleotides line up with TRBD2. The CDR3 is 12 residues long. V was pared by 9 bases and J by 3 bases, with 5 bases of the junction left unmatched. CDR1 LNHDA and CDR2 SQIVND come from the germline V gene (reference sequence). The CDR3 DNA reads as TGTGCCAGCACCCGGACTAGCTACGAGCAGTACTTC. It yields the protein CASTRTSYEQYF.

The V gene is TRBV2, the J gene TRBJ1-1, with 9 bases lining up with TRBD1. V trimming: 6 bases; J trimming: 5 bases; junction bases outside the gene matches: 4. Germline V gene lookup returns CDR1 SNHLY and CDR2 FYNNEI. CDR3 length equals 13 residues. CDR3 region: CASRIDRGTEAFF. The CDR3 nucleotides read TGTGCCAGCAGGATAGACAGGGGGACTGAAGCTTTCTTT.